This T cell receptor beta chain was identified during a study of spatial heterogeneity in lung cancer (dated by TCRdb to the late 2010s). In terms of the full investigation: Donors were some 67 patients with early-stage, untreated non-small cell lung cancer from the lung TRACERx cohort. More beta-chain than alpha-chain transcripts were consistently detected, likely reflecting higher beta-chain transcript abundance. Follow-up PBMC samples were sequenced whenever the samples were available, and the median time to follow-up was approximately 2 years after resection. In the raw uncorrected reads, each unique combination of TCR and UMI appeared more than ten times on average. The study quantitatively compared TCR alpha and beta repertoires across multiple tumor regions, matched nontumor lung and blood in non-small cell lung cancer. Nonsynonymous mutation counts, determined by whole-exome sequencing of tumor tissue, were related to TCR repertoire features. Both alpha and beta chains were TCR-sequenced in hundreds of tumor regions, about 64 matched nontumor lung samples and 56 PBMC samples obtained at surgery.

The sample's time point label, decoded: blood at routine non-recurrence follow-up after resection. Without any cell sorting, TCR sequencing was performed on whole RNA extracted either from tumor and nontumor lung tissue or from cryopreserved PBMC samples. A patient was chosen for TCR sequencing only when enough RNA was available from at least two tumor regions. Libraries were prepared through 5' RACE. TCRdb records NextSeq 500 as the sequencer. In the TCR library protocol, a unique molecular identifier was attached to each TCR cDNA molecule so that PCR and sequencing errors could be corrected. Per the source publication's procedure: TCR identification, UMI-based error correction and CDR3 extraction were performed with Decombinator tools. TCRs above a frequency of 2 per 1,000, corresponding to the top 1% of the tumor frequency distribution, were defined as expanded. Each repertoire was subsampled 100 times to 5,000 TCRs, after which Renyi diversity was computed with the R vegan package. CDR3 similarity networks were constructed using string-kernel similarity of amino acid triplets, with links drawn between CDR3s whose pairwise similarity was above 0.82. In TCRdb, the public reads were trimmed at Q25 with fastp and aligned with MiXCR, with productive beta chains retained. Each entry merges the rows of one CDR3 protein and shows their most common DNA and genes. TCRdb assigned the V and J calls; the authors' analysis was not used. Within this sample are roughly 30,000 distinct CDR3 sequences, with 10% of them counted one time only. 25% to 35% of the sample is taken by the ten largest.

At least ten counts were recorded for this clonotype. The specificity of this receptor is unknown. Per-nucleotide qualities are absent, and no much larger clonotype sits a single base away. Beyond this particular receptor, the publication reports: Confirming at a functional level the hypothesis that regional TCRs recognize regional mutations was considered to require additional single-cell paired TCR alpha and beta sequencing. Ubiquitous expanded tumor TCRs showed up in blood more often at tumor resection than at routine follow-up. Only roughly 15 patients were included in comparisons of baseline and follow-up blood repertoires.

V is reduced by 4 bases and J by 1 base, leaving a spacing of 14 bases between them. Spanning cysteine to phenylalanine, the CDR3 consists of 16 amino acids. Kept here is only the CDR3 DNA, which spans 48 bases and is read in frame from base 1. CDR1 and CDR2 were assigned from the germline V gene as MNHNS and SASEGT. This material consisted of PBMCs, taken at follow-up. Here the chain combines TRBV6-1 and TRBJ2-1; the D gene is not confidently resolved. The TCR originated in a female donor with early-stage non-small cell lung cancer. Here the CDR3 is given as CASSGRHLGSYNEQFF. The sequenced DNA is TGTGCCAGCAGTGGGAGACATTTGGGATCCTACAATGAGCAGTTCTTC.